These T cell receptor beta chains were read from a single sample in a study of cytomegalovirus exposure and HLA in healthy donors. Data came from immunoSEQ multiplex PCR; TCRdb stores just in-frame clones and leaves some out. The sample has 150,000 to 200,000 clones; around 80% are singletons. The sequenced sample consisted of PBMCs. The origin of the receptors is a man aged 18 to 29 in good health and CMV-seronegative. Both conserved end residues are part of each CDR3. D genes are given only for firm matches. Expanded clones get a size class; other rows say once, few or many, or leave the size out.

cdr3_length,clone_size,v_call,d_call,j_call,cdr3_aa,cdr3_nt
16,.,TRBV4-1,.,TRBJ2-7,CASSPTLAGPSYEQYF,TGCGCCAGCAGCCCAACCCTGGCAGGGCCCTCCTACGAGCAGTACTTC
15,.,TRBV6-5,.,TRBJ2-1,CASSYAQITGSEQFF,TGTGCCAGCAGCTACGCACAGATCACAGGGAGTGAGCAGTTCTTC
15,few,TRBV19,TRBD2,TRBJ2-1,CASSITGGLLLEQFF,TGTGCCAGTAGTATCACGGGAGGTCTCCTTCTGGAGCAGTTCTTC
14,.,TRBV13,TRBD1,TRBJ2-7,CASSLHRGHSEQYF,TGTGCCAGCAGCCTTCACAGGGGGCATTCCGAGCAGTACTTC
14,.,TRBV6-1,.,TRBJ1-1,CASTPGDMNTEAFF,TGTGCCAGCACCCCCGGGGACATGAACACTGAAGCTTTCTTT
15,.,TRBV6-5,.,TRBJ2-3,CASSNRGIGTDTQYF,TGTGCCAGCTCCAACCGGGGTATTGGCACAGATACGCAGTATTTT
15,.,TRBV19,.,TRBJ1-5,CASSIKGGNNQPQHF,TGTGCCAGTAGTATAAAGGGGGGGAACAATCAGCCCCAGCATTTT
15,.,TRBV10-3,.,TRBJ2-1,CAISESSPPNNEQFF,TGTGCCATCAGTGAGTCTAGTCCCCCTAACAATGAGCAGTTCTTC
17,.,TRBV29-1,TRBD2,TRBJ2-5,CSVEGDLGGGSPGTQYF,TGCAGCGTTGAAGGGGACTTAGGCGGGGGTAGTCCCGGGACCCAGTACTTC
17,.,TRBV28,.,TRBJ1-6,CASSHRPTRGYNSPLHF,TGTGCCAGCAGTCACCGGCCCACCCGGGGCTATAATTCACCCCTCCACTTT
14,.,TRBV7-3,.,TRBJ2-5,CASSPAARQETQYF,TGTGCCAGCAGCCCCGCCGCCCGGCAAGAGACCCAGTACTTC
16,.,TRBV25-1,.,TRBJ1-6,CASRQGGSSYNSPLHF,TGTGCCAGCAGGCAAGGAGGGAGCTCCTATAATTCACCCCTCCACTTT
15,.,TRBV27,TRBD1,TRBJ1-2,CASSLRGQGDYGYTF,TGTGCCAGCAGTTTAAGGGGACAGGGGGACTATGGCTACACCTTC
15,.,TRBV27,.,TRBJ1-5,CASSFTGGGNQPQHF,TGTGCCAGCAGTTTTACGGGAGGGGGCAATCAGCCCCAGCATTTT
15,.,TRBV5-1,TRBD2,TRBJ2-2,CASSSSGGAAGELFF,TGCGCCAGCAGCTCAAGCGGGGGGGCCGCCGGGGAGCTGTTTTTT
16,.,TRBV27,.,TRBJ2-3,CASSSLVAEGAETQYF,TGTGCCAGCAGTTCTCTAGTAGCGGAGGGGGCCGAGACGCAGTATTTT
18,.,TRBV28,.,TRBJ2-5,CASTPGGSSFSPLETQYF,TGTGCCAGCACCCCCGGGGGTAGCTCCTTTTCGCCGCTGGAGACCCAGTACTTC
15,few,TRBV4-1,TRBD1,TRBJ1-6,CASSQDLSGGSPLHF,TGCGCCAGCAGCCAAGATCTCTCAGGGGGTTCACCCCTCCACTTT
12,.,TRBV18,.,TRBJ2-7,CASSPEESEQYF,TGTGCCAGCTCACCAGAGGAATCCGAGCAGTACTTC
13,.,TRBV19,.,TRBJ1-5,CASSMRGNQPQHF,TGTGCCAGTAGTATGCGGGGGAATCAGCCCCAGCATTTT
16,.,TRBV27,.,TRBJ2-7,CASSSKQGPFYAEQYF,TGTGCCAGCAGTTCGAAACAGGGTCCCTTCTACGCTGAGCAGTACTTC
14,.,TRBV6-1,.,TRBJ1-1,CASKRAGTHTEAFF,TGTGCCAGCAAACGGGCAGGGACTCACACTGAAGCTTTCTTT
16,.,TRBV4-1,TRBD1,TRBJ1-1,CASSQERTGLNTEAFF,TGCGCCAGCAGCCAAGAACGGACAGGATTGAACACTGAAGCTTTCTTT
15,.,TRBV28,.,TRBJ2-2,CASSLKTANTGELFF,TGTGCCAGCAGTTTAAAGACAGCGAACACCGGGGAGCTGTTTTTT
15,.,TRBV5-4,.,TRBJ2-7,CASSVSGTKAYEQYF,TGTGCCAGCAGCGTATCCGGGACAAAAGCCTACGAGCAGTACTTC
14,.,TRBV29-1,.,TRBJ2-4,CSVEEPGTKNIQYF,TGCAGCGTTGAAGAGCCAGGTACAAAAAACATTCAGTACTTC
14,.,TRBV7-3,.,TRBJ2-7,CASSLTPGDYEQYF,TGTGCCAGCAGCTTAACGCCAGGGGACTACGAGCAGTACTTC
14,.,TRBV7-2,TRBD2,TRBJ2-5,CASREAGSGETQYF,TGTGCCAGCAGGGAAGCGGGATCCGGGGAGACCCAGTACTTC
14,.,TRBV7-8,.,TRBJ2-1,CASSLEYTYNEQFF,TGTGCCAGCAGCTTAGAATATACCTACAATGAGCAGTTCTTC
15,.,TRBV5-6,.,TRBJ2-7,CASSQTLSGVDEQYF,TGTGCCAGCAGCCAGACGCTATCAGGGGTAGACGAGCAGTACTTC
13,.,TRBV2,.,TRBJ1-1,CASSGNPGTEAFF,TGTGCCAGCAGCGGGAATCCGGGCACTGAAGCTTTCTTT
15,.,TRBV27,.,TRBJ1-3,CASSPSGGSGNTIYF,TGTGCCAGCAGTCCCTCTGGAGGTTCGGGAAACACCATATATTTT
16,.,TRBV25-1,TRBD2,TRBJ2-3,CASRSLAGRNTDTQYF,TGTGCCAGCAGGAGTCTAGCGGGAAGGAACACAGATACGCAGTATTTT
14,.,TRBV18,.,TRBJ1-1,CASSPGQGRTEAFF,TGTGCCAGCTCACCAGGCCAGGGCCGGACTGAAGCTTTCTTT
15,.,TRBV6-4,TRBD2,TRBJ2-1,CASSDGLAGGHEQFF,TGTGCCAGCAGTGACGGACTAGCGGGGGGGCATGAGCAGTTCTTC
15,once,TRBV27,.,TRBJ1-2,CASRSQVPENYGYTF,TGTGCCAGCAGGTCACAGGTCCCCGAAAACTATGGCTACACCTTC
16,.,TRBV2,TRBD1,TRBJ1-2,CASSGQGAKFGYGYTF,TGTGCCAGCAGTGGACAGGGGGCGAAATTTGGGTATGGCTACACCTTC
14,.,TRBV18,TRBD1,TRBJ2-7,CASSLGQGSYEQYF,TGTGCCAGCTCCTTGGGACAGGGCTCCTACGAGCAGTACTTC
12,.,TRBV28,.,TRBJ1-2,CASRSLGYGYTF,TGTGCCAGCAGGTCCCTAGGCTATGGCTACACCTTC
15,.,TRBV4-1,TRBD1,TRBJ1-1,CASSHQDRGFAEAFF,TGCGCCAGCAGCCACCAGGACAGGGGGTTCGCTGAAGCTTTCTTT
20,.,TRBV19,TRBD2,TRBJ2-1,CASSQGGLAGGPRAYNEQFF,TGTGCCAGTAGTCAAGGAGGACTAGCGGGAGGGCCTAGGGCCTACAATGAGCAGTTCTTC
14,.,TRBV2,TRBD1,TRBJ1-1,CASTVTGGWTEAFF,TGTGCCAGCACCGTGACAGGGGGCTGGACTGAAGCTTTCTTT
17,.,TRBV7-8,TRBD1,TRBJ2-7,CASSHYRGPADPYEQYF,TGTGCCAGCAGCCATTACAGGGGGCCGGCGGACCCCTACGAGCAGTACTTC
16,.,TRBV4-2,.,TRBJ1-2,CASSRRSGSEYYGYTF,TGTGCCAGCAGCCGGAGAAGTGGCAGCGAGTACTATGGCTACACCTTC
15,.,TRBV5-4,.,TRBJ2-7,CASSRGTDTSYEQYF,TGTGCCAGCAGCCGGGGGACAGATACATCCTACGAGCAGTACTTC
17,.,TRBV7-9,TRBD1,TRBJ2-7,CASSAILDRGKAYEQYF,TGTGCCAGCAGCGCGATACTGGACAGGGGAAAGGCCTACGAGCAGTACTTC